A selection of T cell receptor beta chains follows, all from one sample in a study of beta chain features in type 1 diabetes. Method: immunoSEQ multiplex PCR; TCRdb's copy keeps in-frame clones and lacks some. This sample has around 170,000 clones, with approximately 9.1% found just once. The source material was central memory CD4+ T cells from blood. Receptors were obtained from a woman aged 25 to 39 with type 1 diabetes. Both conserved end residues are part of each CDR3. Fields, in order: V gene, clone size, J gene, D gene, CDR3 protein, CDR3 DNA. A D gene is named only where the DNA matches it firmly. Expanded clones get a size class; other rows say once, few or many, or leave the size out.

TRBV27	few	TRBJ2-1	TRBD2	CASTPMGAGGPYEQFF	TGTGCCAGCACCCCGATGGGAGCGGGAGGGCCCTATGAGCAGTTCTTC
TRBV2	few	TRBJ2-2	TRBD2	CASSALAGGNTGELFF	TGTGCCAGCAGCGCCTTAGCGGGAGGGAACACCGGGGAGCTGTTTTTT
TRBV25-1	.	TRBJ1-2	TRBD1	CASSGTGWNGYTF	TGTGCCAGCAGTGGGACAGGGTGGAATGGCTACACCTTC
TRBV2	.	TRBJ2-1	.	CASNDRYNEQFF	TGTGCCAGCAACGACAGATACAATGAGCAGTTCTTC
TRBV7-3	.	TRBJ1-2	.	CASSPKAGNYGYTF	TGTGCCAGCAGCCCCAAGGCAGGGAACTATGGCTACACCTTC
TRBV9	.	TRBJ2-1	TRBD2	CASSVELAGYNEQFF	TGTGCCAGCAGCGTAGAACTAGCGGGATACAATGAGCAGTTCTTC
TRBV7-2	.	TRBJ2-3	.	CASRSGRGTSTDTQYF	TGTGCCAGCAGATCCGGTCGTGGGACTAGCACAGATACGCAGTATTTT
TRBV5-4	few	TRBJ2-5	TRBD1	CASSLGTGGGETQYF	TGTGCCAGCAGCCTGGGGACAGGAGGTGGAGAGACCCAGTACTTC
TRBV28	.	TRBJ1-2	.	CASSLWASGYTF	TGTGCCAGCAGTTTATGGGCCTCTGGCTACACCTTC
TRBV5-5	few	TRBJ1-1	.	CASSLRQFGNTEAFF	TGTGCCAGCAGCTTGAGACAGTTCGGGAACACTGAAGCTTTCTTT
TRBV20-1	few	TRBJ2-5	.	CSARLRETQYF	TGCAGTGCTAGACTTCGGGAGACCCAGTACTTC
TRBV5-1	.	TRBJ2-1	.	CASSLGGQNEQFF	TGCGCCAGCAGCTTGGGAGGGCAAAATGAGCAGTTCTTC
TRBV27	few	TRBJ2-3	.	CASSPIEADTQYF	TGTGCCAGCAGTCCGATCGAGGCAGATACGCAGTATTTT
TRBV5-4	few	TRBJ2-7	TRBD1	CASSSTGSNEQYF	TGTGCCAGCAGTTCGACAGGGTCCAACGAGCAGTACTTC
TRBV10-3	.	TRBJ2-1	TRBD2	CAIRGGLSYNEQFF	TGTGCCATCAGGGGGGGACTATCCTACAATGAGCAGTTCTTC
TRBV10-3	.	TRBJ1-2	.	CAIRQGDYGYTF	TGTGCCATCAGACAAGGGGACTATGGCTACACCTTC
TRBV25-1	few	TRBJ1-3	TRBD1	CAARTGPKRYF	TGTGCCGCAAGGACAGGGCCCAAGAGATATTTT
TRBV5-4	few	TRBJ2-7	TRBD2	CASSEMLAGVDEQYF	TGTGCCAGCAGTGAGATGCTAGCGGGAGTAGACGAGCAGTACTTC
TRBV14	.	TRBJ2-1	.	CASSQEDSRSYNEQFF	TGTGCCAGCAGCCAAGAGGACTCAAGATCCTACAATGAGCAGTTCTTC
TRBV5-5	few	TRBJ2-7	.	CASSFTGGYGSYEQYF	TGTGCCAGCAGCTTCACTGGGGGGTACGGTTCCTACGAGCAGTACTTC
TRBV2	few	TRBJ2-7	.	CASSENTFDEQYF	TGTGCCAGCAGTGAAAACACGTTTGACGAGCAGTACTTC
TRBV5-1	.	TRBJ2-1	.	CASSLYGSEEVEQFF	TGCGCCAGCAGCTTGTATGGGAGTGAGGAGGTTGAGCAGTTCTTC
TRBV4-2	few	TRBJ2-3	TRBD2	CASSQDAGAADTQYF	TGTGCCAGCAGCCAAGATGCGGGAGCGGCAGATACGCAGTATTTT
TRBV21-1	many	TRBJ2-4	.	CASSSVEAKNIQYF	TGTGCCAGCAGCAGTGTAGAGGCCAAAAACATTCAGTACTTC
TRBV7-2	.	TRBJ2-5	.	CASSSGGSLETQYF	TGTGCCAGCAGCTCAGGTGGCTCCTTGGAGACCCAGTACTTC
TRBV13	.	TRBJ2-6	.	CASSPRVQSGGANVLTF	TGTGCCAGCAGCCCCAGGGTGCAGAGTGGTGGGGCCAACGTCCTGACTTTC
TRBV29-1	.	TRBJ2-1	TRBD2	CSVDGDYSYNEQFF	TGCAGCGTTGACGGGGACTACTCCTACAATGAGCAGTTCTTC
TRBV2	.	TRBJ2-5	TRBD2	CASSEPGRALETQYF	TGTGCCAGCAGTGAACCCGGGAGGGCTTTGGAGACCCAGTACTTC
TRBV9	few	TRBJ1-3	.	CASSPGLGQGIGNTIYF	TGTGCCAGCAGCCCAGGTCTGGGGCAGGGAATTGGAAACACCATATATTTT
TRBV14	.	TRBJ1-2	.	CASSPRQASSGSYGYTF	TGTGCCAGCAGCCCTCGACAGGCAAGCAGTGGATCCTATGGCTACACCTTC
TRBV27	few	TRBJ2-6	.	CASRPQGSSGANVLTF	TGTGCCAGCAGACCCCAGGGATCCTCTGGGGCCAACGTCCTGACTTTC
TRBV9	few	TRBJ2-7	TRBD1	CASSPQTGSIYEQYF	TGTGCCAGCAGCCCCCAGACAGGGAGCATCTACGAGCAGTACTTC
TRBV27	.	TRBJ2-5	TRBD2	CASRDGLGVLAGAGAQETQYF	TGTGCCAGCAGGGATGGACTTGGGGTACTAGCGGGAGCCGGGGCGCAAGAGACCCAGTACTTC
TRBV5-1	few	TRBJ2-7	TRBD2	CASCLALAGDEQYF	TGCGCCAGCTGCCTGGCGCTAGCGGGTGATGAGCAGTACTTC
TRBV5-1	few	TRBJ2-2	TRBD1	CASGPGQANTGELFF	TGCGCCAGCGGACCGGGACAGGCCAACACCGGGGAGCTGTTTTTT
TRBV4-1	.	TRBJ1-1	TRBD1	CASSQETGRLGTEAFF	TGCGCCAGCAGCCAAGAGACAGGGAGGTTGGGGACTGAAGCTTTCTTT
TRBV27	few	TRBJ2-2	TRBD1	CASSPYRDRGAGELFF	TGTGCCAGCAGTCCGTACCGGGACAGGGGGGCCGGGGAGCTGTTTTTT
TRBV6-6	few	TRBJ1-1	.	CASSPGDTGSHAFF	TGTGCCAGCAGTCCAGGGGACACAGGGAGTCACGCTTTCTTT